The 22 T cell receptor beta chains below were found in one sample sequenced in a study of blood T cells in healthy people across ages. The second PCR ran roughly 6 to 12 cycles with a sample-barcoded 5' primer and J-beta primers. TCRdb ran MiXCR on the 5' RACE reads and lists one entry per CDR3 protein. Here the sample spans approximately 1.5 million distinct CDR3 sequences, approximately 43% being singletons. The sample taken for sequencing was blood. Receptor source: a woman between 18 and 29 years old in good health.

V gene TRBV12-3 or TRBV12-4 combines with J gene TRBJ2-2; the D gene is possibly TRBD1 (6 bases). Trimming took off 5 bases at V and 2 bases at J, with 12 bases between the two ends. The CDR3 contains 15 residues. The CDR3 coding sequence is TGTGCCAGCAGTGCCCGGGACACTAACACCGGGGAGCTGTTTTTT. Translation gives CASSARDTNTGELFF.

A remark on this clonotype: Its ends do not fully match the called genes, so a read error is possible. The chain links TRBV20-1 to TRBJ2-3, with 10 bases fitting TRBD2. Germline V gene sequence: CDR1 DFQATT, CDR2 SNEGSKA (reference sequence). CDR3 length: 13 amino acids. The CDR3 sequence: CSVSGRAYHTQDF. The CDR3 DNA reads TGCAGCGTAAGCGGGAGGGCCTACCATACGCAGGATTTT.

The chain has TRBV20-1 and TRBJ1-5; 9 bases align to TRBD1. The V and J ends lost 0 bases and 3 bases, in that order; junction bases with no gene match: 6. The CDR3 loop spans 16 amino acids. The germline V gene has CDR1 DFQATT and CDR2 SNEGSKA (reference sequence). This CDR3 reads CSARDRGQGLNQPQHF. For the CDR3, the DNA is TGCAGTGCTAGAGATAGGGGACAGGGCCTCAATCAGCCCCAGCATTTT.

J is TRBJ2-7 and V is TRBV20-1; D gene ambiguous. The germline CDR1 and CDR2 sequences are DFQATT and SNEGSKA (reference sequence). CDR3 length: 11 residues. Trimming removed 3 bases at V and 7 bases at J, with 10 bases between. The CDR3 coding sequence is TGCAGTGCTAGGGCTTCGGCTGAGCAGTACTTC. Translated, it gives CSARASAEQYF.

CDR3 DNA: TGTGCCAGCAGTGCTGGGGAATACACTGAAGCTTTCTTT. Amino acids: CASSAGEYTEAFF. The chain couples TRBV12-3 or TRBV12-4 to TRBJ1-1; D remains unclear. Trimming removed 5 bases at V and 3 bases at J, with 10 bases between. This CDR3 has 13 amino acids.

A single count supports this clonotype. The chain uses TRBV4-3 and TRBJ1-4; 11 nucleotides agree with TRBD1. J lost 8 bases, V lost 4 bases, and 6 bases had no gene match. CDR1 and CDR2 from the germline V gene are LGHNA and YSLEER. The CDR3 spans 15 residues. Here the CDR3 DNA reads TGCGCCAGCAGCCGGAAGGGACAGGGGGACGAAAAACTGTTTTTT. It yields the protein CASSRKGQGDEKLFF.

This clonotype appeared a few times. The rearrangement links TRBV9 to TRBJ1-2; D is possibly TRBD1 (6 bases). Trimming removed 3 bases from V and 0 bases from J, with 15 bases in between. Germline V gene data show CDR1 as SGDLS and CDR2 as YYNGEE. This CDR3 spans 16 amino acids. The CDR3 DNA reads as TGTGCCAGCAGCGACAGGGATTTCGACGCTAACTATGGCTACACCTTC. This translates into CASSDRDFDANYGYTF. Filled out from reference TRBV9 and TRBJ1-2, the complete variable domain reads DSGVTQTPKHLITATGQRVTLRCSPRSGDLSVYWYQQSLDQGLQFLIQYYNGEERAKGNILERFSAQQFPDLHSELNLSSLELGDSALYFCASSDRDFDANYGYTFGSGTRLTVV.

With respect to this clonotype: Its ends do not fully match the called genes, so a read error is possible. The genes are TRBV7-3 and TRBJ2-1, with 8 positions matching TRBD2. The CDR3 runs 15 residues. The germline CDR1 and CDR2 sequences are SGHTA and FQGTGA. This chain's CDR3 is CACSLTGGPLNEQFF. The CDR3 region has the DNA TGTGCCTGCAGCTTAACGGGAGGGCCGCTCAATGAGCAGTTCTTC.

This clonotype was seen repeatedly, ten times or more. The V gene is TRBV4-1, the J gene TRBJ2-1, with a possible D match to TRBD1 (6 bases). CDR3 size: 17 residues. From germline, CDR1 is MGHRA and CDR2 YSYEKL. V dropped 2 bases and J dropped 0 bases, with 14 bases sitting between them. The CDR3 DNA is TGCGCCAGCAGCCAAACTACCGGGACATTCTCCTACAATGAGCAGTTCTTC. Encoded protein: CASSQTTGTFSYNEQFF.

Comment on this clonotype: Possible read error: a much larger clone is one base away. The chain is built from TRBV5-1 and TRBJ2-5; maybe TRBD1 (5 bases). V gave up 2 bases and J gave up 11 bases, with 19 bases separating them. CDR1 is SGHRS, CDR2 YFSETQ, per germline. This CDR3 spans 14 amino acids. This CDR3 is CASSLQVANNEQYF. The DNA of the CDR3 is TGCGCCAGCAGCTTACAGGTCGCGAACAATGAGCAGTACTTC.

This clonotype was counted a few times. The rearrangement uses TRBV6-6 and TRBJ1-5, with unresolved D. Germline V lookup: CDR1 MNHNY, CDR2 SVGAGI (reference sequence). The CDR3 runs 14 residues. Trimming took 6 bases from V and 6 from J, leaving 15 bases between them. DNA of the CDR3: TGTGCCAGCAGCCCGGATTACGTCGGTCAGCCCCAGCATTTT. The encoded protein is CASSPDYVGQPQHF.

In its sample, this clonotype was seen a few times. This sequence joins TRBV7-2 and TRBJ2-1; D unresolved. V was shortened by 6 bases and J by 2 bases, with 11 bases between the two germline ends. This CDR3 is 14 amino acids long. Germline CDR1 reads SGHTA; CDR2 reads FQGNSA. The CDR3 protein is CASREASPYNEQFF. CDR3 in DNA: TGTGCCAGCAGGGAAGCGAGTCCCTACAATGAGCAGTTCTTC.

This chain joins TRBV29-1 and TRBJ2-2; 7 bases fit TRBD2. V dropped 5 bases and J dropped 5; count of bases not matched to a gene: 11. The CDR3 is made up of 15 amino acids. Germline V CDR1 and CDR2: SQVTM, ANQGSEA. The CDR3 sequence is CSVMSAGAWTGELFF. The CDR3 DNA reads TGCAGCGTTATGTCCGCGGGAGCCTGGACCGGGGAGCTGTTTTTT.

This clonotype has more than one count but fewer than ten. This chain connects TRBV2 to TRBJ2-5; D is ambiguous. This CDR3 region has 10 residues. CDR1 SNHLY and CDR2 FYNNEI come from the germline V gene. V dropped 9 bases and J dropped 2 bases, with 4 bases sitting between them. CDR3 coding DNA: TGTGCCAGGGGTCAAGAGACCCAGTACTTC. This codes for CARGQETQYF.

This chain joins TRBV29-1 and TRBJ2-1; 14 nucleotides align to TRBD2. V was pared by 3 bases and J by 0 bases, with 4 bases of the junction left unmatched. Germline CDR1 SQVTM, CDR2 ANQGSEA. This CDR3 is 17 amino acids long. CDR3 nucleotides: TGCAGCGTTGAGGGACTAGCGGGGGCCCTCTCCTACAATGAGCAGTTCTTC. Amino acid sequence: CSVEGLAGALSYNEQFF.

This clonotype was observed at least ten times. The genes are TRBV6-5 and TRBJ2-7; the D is unclear. V lost 2 bases to trimming and J lost 5 bases, with 7 bases between them. The germline V gene has CDR1 MNHEY and CDR2 SVGAGI. The CDR3 runs to 12 residues. In DNA form, the CDR3 reads TGTGCCAGCAGTTACGGGGAAAACGAGCAGTACTTC. It yields the protein CASSYGENEQYF.

The chain couples TRBV20-1 to TRBJ1-3, with 7 positions matching TRBD1. Per germline, CDR1 DFQATT and CDR2 SNEGSKA (reference sequence). The CDR3 sequence is 14 residues long. Germline trimming cut 4 bases from V and 1 base from J; bases unmatched to any gene: 4. The CDR3 sequence is CSATDRDSGNTIYF. The CDR3, as DNA: TGCAGTGCTACTGACAGGGATTCTGGAAACACCATATATTTT.

The table lists this clonotype with a few counts. The CDR3, as DNA: TGTGCCAGCACCCTACTAGGTACAGATACGCAGTATTTT. The encoded protein is CASTLLGTDTQYF. The chain has TRBV7-2 and TRBJ2-3, with D perhaps matching TRBD2 (5 bases). This CDR3 comprises 13 residues. Germline CDR1 is SGHTA and CDR2 is FQGNSA. V was clipped by 7 bases and J by 3 bases, with 11 bases between them.

The V and J genes are TRBV7-9 and TRBJ1-1; possible D gene TRBD1, 5 bases. The CDR3 consists of 13 residues. Germline V gene lookup returns CDR1 SEHNR and CDR2 FQNEAQ (reference sequence). The V and J ends lost 1 base and 6 bases respectively, with 9 bases between them. The chain's CDR3 is CASSLDGGSEAFF. CDR3 nucleotide sequence: TGTGCCAGCAGCTTAGACGGGGGGTCTGAAGCTTTCTTT.

This clonotype was observed a handful of times. The gene calls are TRBV10-3 and TRBJ1-2; the D gene is possibly TRBD1 (5 bases). Between the trimmed V and J ends, which lost 4 bases and 5 bases, there was a span of 11 bases. The CDR3 covers 13 residues. Germline V gene data show CDR1 as ENHRY and CDR2 as SYGVKD. CDR3 sequence reads: CAISGGLQYGYTF. The CDR3 DNA follows: TGTGCCATCAGTGGGGGACTGCAGTATGGCTACACCTTC.

This clonotype was detected only once. The chain employs TRBV7-2 and TRBJ1-2; D is perhaps TRBD1 (5 bases). Per germline, CDR1 SGHTA and CDR2 FQGNSA. V lost 3 bases and J 5 bases, leaving 16 bases between the germline ends. The CDR3 sequence is 15 residues long. CDR3 residues: CASSLVQGGKYGYTF. CDR3 in DNA: TGTGCCAGCAGCTTGGTCCAGGGAGGGAAATATGGCTACACCTTC.

With regard to this clonotype: Germline and junction disagree at one end, which may indicate a read error. CDR3 in DNA: TGTGCCAGCAGTTTAAGTGGGGGCCTCTCCTACAATGACCAGTTCTTC. Encoded protein: CASSLSGGLSYNDQFF. This sequence joins TRBV27 and TRBJ2-1; maybe TRBD1 (6 bases). CDR1 MNHEY and CDR2 SMNVEV come from the germline V gene (reference sequence). The CDR3 totals 16 residues.